The 24 T cell receptor beta chains in this list originate from one sample, sequenced in a study of blood T cells in healthy people across ages. For the second PCR, which ran for about 6 to 11 cycles, a sample-barcoded 5' primer and a J-beta primer mix were used. One entry per CDR3 protein results from TCRdb running MiXCR on the 5' RACE reads. The profile shows 650,000 to 950,000 distinct CDR3 sequences, around 45% of them singletons. Sequencing was done on a sample of blood. The receptors derive from a man aged 55 to 70 in good health.

The chain has TRBV11-2 and TRBJ2-5; possibly TRBD2 for D (7 bases). The CDR3 spans 15 residues. Germline V gene sequence: CDR1 SGHAT, CDR2 FQNNGV. The V gene lost 5 bases and the J gene lost 5 bases, with 18 bases spanning the gap. The CDR3 DNA reads TGTGCCAGCAGCCCATTTGGGGGGGCGGGGGAGACCCAGTACTTC. This translates into CASSPFGGAGETQYF.

This rearrangement joins TRBV9 to TRBJ1-1, with D perhaps matching TRBD1 (6 bases). Germline CDR1 reads SGDLS; CDR2 reads YYNGEE. V lost 1 base to trimming and J lost 0 bases, with 10 bases between them. CDR3 length equals 15 residues. CDR3 DNA sequence: TGTGCCAGCAGCGTAAACAGGGACCTGAACACTGAAGCTTTCTTT. This sequence encodes CASSVNRDLNTEAFF. Full variable domain (remainder filled in from reference TRBV9 and TRBJ1-1): DSGVTQTPKHLITATGQRVTLRCSPRSGDLSVYWYQQSLDQGLQFLIQYYNGEERAKGNILERFSAQQFPDLHSELNLSSLELGDSALYFCASSVNRDLNTEAFFGQGTRLTVV.

This clonotype was observed a handful of times. The rearrangement uses TRBV4-3 and TRBJ2-1; D may correspond to TRBD1 or TRBD2 (6 bases each). The CDR3 sequence is 17 residues long. Germline CDR1 reads LGHNA; CDR2 reads YSLEER. Between the trimmed V and J ends, which lost 0 bases and 0 bases, there was a span of 12 bases. The CDR3 bases are TGCGCCAGCAGCCAAGATAACGGGGGCCCCTCCTACAATGAGCAGTTCTTC. Protein sequence: CASSQDNGGPSYNEQFF.

The chain recombines TRBV27 with TRBJ1-5; 8 nucleotides line up with TRBD1. Per the germline V gene, CDR1 is MNHEY and CDR2 is SMNVEV (reference sequence). The trim removed 6 bases at V and 7 bases at J, leaving 5 bases unmatched. CDR3 length: 13 amino acids. The CDR3 region has the DNA TGTGCCAGCAGCTGCAGGGGGCGGCAGCCCCAGCATTTT. This codes for CASSCRGRQPQHF.

Concerning this clonotype itself: One end of the junction is discordant with germline, which a read error may explain. CDR3 DNA sequence: TGTGCCGTCAGTGACGGACTAGCGGGTCCAGATACGCAGTATTTT. Protein sequence: CAVSDGLAGPDTQYF. The chain has TRBV10-3 and TRBJ2-3; 11 nucleotides agree with TRBD2. Germline CDR1 reads ENHRY; CDR2 reads SYGVKD. CDR3 length: 15 residues.

The gene calls are TRBV4-3 and TRBJ1-3, with 10 bases lining up with TRBD1. This CDR3 region has 20 residues. V shed 5 bases and J 2 bases; nucleotides not matched to a gene: 18. Looked up from germline, CDR1 is LGHNA and CDR2 is YSLEER. CDR3 DNA sequence: TGCGCCAGCAGCGACAGCATAGTCACCGGGACAGGGGTAGCTGGAAACACCATATATTTT. This translates into CASSDSIVTGTGVAGNTIYF.

The V gene is TRBV7-3, the J gene TRBJ2-3; 10 nucleotides align to TRBD2. The V gene's germline CDR1 is SGHTA and CDR2 FQGTGA. Trimming removed 5 bases from V and 2 bases from J; junction bases left unmatched: 4. The CDR3 covers 15 residues. CDR3 coding DNA: TGTGCCAGCAGCGTCCTAGCGGGGGCCACAGATACGCAGTATTTT. This sequence encodes CASSVLAGATDTQYF.

This sequence joins TRBV20-1 and TRBJ2-7; TRBD1 matches at 9 bases. Germline trimming cut 8 bases from V and 5 bases from J; bases unmatched to any gene: 10. CDR3 length equals 13 residues. CDR1 is DFQATT, CDR2 SNEGSKA, per germline (reference sequence). The CDR3 DNA follows: TGCAGTACGGCCGGACAGGGGACCAACGAGCAGTACTTC. This translates into CSTAGQGTNEQYF.

This clonotype appeared many times. The chain has TRBV7-8 and TRBJ2-7; 7 bases are a match to TRBD1. The CDR3 loop spans 14 amino acids. J lost 4 bases, V lost 4 bases, and 7 bases had no gene match. The germline CDR1 and CDR2 sequences are SGHVS and FQNEAQ. Here the CDR3 reads CASSSPGQTYEQYF. CDR3 DNA sequence: TGTGCCAGCAGCTCGCCGGGACAGACTTACGAGCAGTACTTC.

The CDR3 region has the DNA TGTGCCAGCAGCTTATCGGGGGGGCAGGTCACCGGGGAGCTGTTTTTT. Its translation: CASSLSGGQVTGELFF. V and J are TRBV7-2 and TRBJ2-2, with 8 bases matching TRBD2. V shed 2 bases and J 4 bases; nucleotides not matched to a gene: 6. There are 16 residues in the CDR3. Germline CDR1 reads SGHTA; CDR2 reads FQGNSA.

In this sample, this clonotype turned up a few times. The V and J genes are TRBV7-2 and TRBJ2-7; D perhaps matches TRBD2 (6 bases). Trimming left V 3 bases short and J 0 bases short, with 18 bases between. Germline values: CDR1 SGHTA, CDR2 FQGNSA. This CDR3 contains 17 residues. The CDR3 region has the DNA TGTGCCAGCAGCTTGGGCTTGGGAGGCAGGCACTCCTACGAGCAGTACTTC. Translating gives CASSLGLGGRHSYEQYF.

This clonotype showed up just once. The CDR3 DNA reads TGTGCCAGCAGTTACACCCGGGGAGACTATGGCTACACCTTC. Encoded protein: CASSYTRGDYGYTF. This sequence joins TRBV6-6 and TRBJ1-2; D is unclear. Germline CDR1 MNHNY, CDR2 SVGAGI (reference sequence). The V end was cut by 2 bases, the J end by 3 bases, with 10 bases between. The CDR3 totals 14 residues.

CDR3 loop: CASSRCYNEQFF. CDR3 in DNA: TGTGCCAGTAGTCGATGCTACAATGAGCAGTTCTTC. J is TRBJ2-1 and V is TRBV19; D remains unclear. With 5 bases removed from V and 3 bases from J, the gap between germline ends came to 5 bases. Germline V gene lookup returns CDR1 LNHDA and CDR2 SQIVND (reference sequence). The CDR3 spans 12 residues.

The chain employs TRBV6-1 and TRBJ1-5; no clear D. CDR1 is MNHNS, CDR2 SASEGT, per germline. The V gene lost 6 bases and the J gene lost 8 bases, with 17 bases spanning the gap. This CDR3 region has 14 residues. CDR3 DNA sequence: TGTGCCAGCAGCCTGACTAGGGTTTGGGAGCCCCAGCATTTT. Translating it yields CASSLTRVWEPQHF.

This clonotype was detected a few times. V gene TRBV6-1 combines with J gene TRBJ1-4; perhaps TRBD1 as D (6 bases). This CDR3 has 16 residues. Germline V CDR1 and CDR2: MNHNS, SASEGT. V lost 7 bases to trimming and J lost 6 bases, with 21 bases between them. The CDR3 protein is CASTEGSGGADEKLFF. CDR3 coding DNA: TGTGCCAGCACCGAAGGGTCGGGGGGGGCTGATGAAAAACTGTTTTTT.

This chain connects TRBV7-2 to TRBJ2-7; 9 bases agree with TRBD1. Per germline, CDR1 SGHTA and CDR2 FQGNSA. The CDR3 consists of 17 residues. Germline trimming cut 0 bases from V and 3 bases from J; bases unmatched to any gene: 9. The CDR3 loop is CASSLALQATGGYEQYF. CDR3 DNA: TGTGCCAGCAGCTTAGCTCTCCAGGCGACAGGGGGCTACGAGCAGTACTTC.

V is TRBV19 and J is TRBJ2-4, with a tentative D call TRBD1 (6 bases). The length of the CDR3 is 16 residues. Looked up from germline, CDR1 is LNHDA and CDR2 is SQIVND (reference sequence). V was shortened by 6 bases and J by 7 bases, with 22 bases between the two germline ends. CDR3 residues: CASSFGVYRVGNIQYF. CDR3 DNA sequence: TGTGCCAGTAGCTTCGGGGTCTACAGGGTTGGGAACATTCAGTACTTC.

The gene calls are TRBV2 and TRBJ2-3; 10 bases agree with TRBD2. J gave up 2 bases and V 7 bases, and 18 bases lay outside the gene matches. The CDR3 consists of 19 residues. The V gene's germline CDR1 is SNHLY and CDR2 FYNNEI. The CDR3 DNA is TGTGCCAGCACCTTAGGGGGTTATAGCGGGGGGCTGAACACAGATACGCAGTATTTT. It is translated as CASTLGGYSGGLNTDTQYF.

The rearrangement uses TRBV3-1 and TRBJ2-1; the D is unclear. The length of the CDR3 is 16 residues. Trimming pared 2 bases from V and 3 bases from J, leaving 14 bases between. Germline loops: CDR1 LGHDT, CDR2 YNNKEL (reference sequence). The CDR3 sequence: CASSQLAAEHYNEQFF. The CDR3 DNA reads TGTGCCAGCAGCCAACTCGCGGCAGAGCACTACAATGAGCAGTTCTTC.

CDR3 protein: CASSLAPVPENIQYF. The CDR3 DNA reads as TGTGCCAGCAGCTTGGCACCGGTCCCCGAAAACATTCAGTACTTC. V is TRBV7-3 and J is TRBJ2-4; D gene ambiguous. The CDR3 is 15 amino acids. V was pared by 3 bases and J by 5 bases, with 14 bases between. Germline lookup yields CDR1 SGHTA and CDR2 FQGTGA.

This clonotype has more than one count but fewer than ten. V gene TRBV7-2 combines with J gene TRBJ2-1, with TRBD2 matching 12 bases. This CDR3 is 17 amino acids long. V lost 1 base and J lost 7; bases outside the gene matches: 8. Germline V lookup: CDR1 SGHTA, CDR2 FQGNSA. The chain's CDR3 is CASSLVGLAGGPNEQFF. The CDR3 DNA reads TGTGCCAGCAGCTTAGTAGGTCTAGCGGGGGGGCCAAATGAGCAGTTCTTC.

The V and J genes are TRBV2 and TRBJ2-7; no definite D call. The CDR3 is made up of 11 amino acids. V gave up 8 bases and J gave up 3 bases, with 8 bases separating them. From germline, CDR1 is SNHLY and CDR2 FYNNEI. The CDR3 nucleotides are TGTGCCAGCCAAGACGGCTACGAGCAGTACTTC. Amino acids: CASQDGYEQYF.

This clonotype was picked up many times. The J gene is TRBJ2-7, the V gene TRBV5-1, with TRBD1 matching 9 bases. CDR1 and CDR2 (germline): SGHRS, YFSETQ. This CDR3 region has 17 residues. The trim removed 0 bases at V and 3 bases at J, leaving 10 bases unmatched. The CDR3, as DNA: TGCGCCAGCAGCTTGGACCTTCCGGGACAGGGACTCTACGAGCAGTACTTC. Translation gives CASSLDLPGQGLYEQYF.

This clonotype was observed a few times. CDR3 bases: TGCAGTGCTAGAGACAGGGGAAGCAATCAGCCCCAGCATTTT. It encodes CSARDRGSNQPQHF. The rearrangement uses TRBV20-1 and TRBJ1-5; D is possibly TRBD1 (6 bases). Germline V CDR1 and CDR2: DFQATT, SNEGSKA (reference sequence). The CDR3 has 14 amino acids. V lost 0 bases, J lost 1 base, and 7 bases lay in between.